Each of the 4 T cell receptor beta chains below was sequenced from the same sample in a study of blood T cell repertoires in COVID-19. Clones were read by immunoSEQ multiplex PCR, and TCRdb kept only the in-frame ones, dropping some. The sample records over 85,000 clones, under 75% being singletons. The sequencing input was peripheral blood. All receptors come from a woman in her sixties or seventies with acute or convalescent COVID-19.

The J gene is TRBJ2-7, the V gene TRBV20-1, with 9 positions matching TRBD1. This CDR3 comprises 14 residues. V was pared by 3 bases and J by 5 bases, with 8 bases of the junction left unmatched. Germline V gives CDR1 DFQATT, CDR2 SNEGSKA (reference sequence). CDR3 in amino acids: CSASLSTGGHEQYF. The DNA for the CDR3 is TGCAGTGCTAGTTTATCAACAGGGGGCCACGAGCAGTACTTC.

CDR3 DNA: TGCGCCAGCAGCCAAGATTTTCGCAGTTGGCCACAAAACATTCAGTACTTC. It encodes CASSQDFRSWPQNIQYF. The chain is built from TRBV4-1 and TRBJ2-4; D is unresolved. The V end was cut by 0 bases, the J end by 5 bases, with 17 bases between. CDR3 length: 17 residues. Looked up from germline, CDR1 is MGHRA and CDR2 is YSYEKL.

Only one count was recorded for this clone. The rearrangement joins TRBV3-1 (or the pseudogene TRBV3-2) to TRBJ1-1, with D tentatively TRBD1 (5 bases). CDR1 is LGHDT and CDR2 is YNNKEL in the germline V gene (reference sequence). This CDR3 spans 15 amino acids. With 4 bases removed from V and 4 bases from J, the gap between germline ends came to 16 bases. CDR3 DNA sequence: TGTGCCAGCAGCCCGGGGGGGACCAGGTCCACTGAAGCTTTCTTT. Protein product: CASSPGGTRSTEAFF.

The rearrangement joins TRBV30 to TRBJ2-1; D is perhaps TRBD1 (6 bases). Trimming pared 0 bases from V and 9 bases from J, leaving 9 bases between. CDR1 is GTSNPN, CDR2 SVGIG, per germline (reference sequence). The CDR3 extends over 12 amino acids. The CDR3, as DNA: TGTGCCTGGAGTGTGGGGGCCAGTGAGCAGTTCTTC. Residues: CAWSVGASEQFF.